One sample yielded the 8 T cell receptor beta chains listed below, sequenced in a study of T cell repertoires in cytomegalovirus infection. MiXCR was run by TCRdb on the reads, yielding one entry per CDR3 protein. Of about 740,000 distinct CDR3 sequences in the sample, 35% to 45% were seen once. The sequenced sample was PBMCs. The receptors stem from a human donor in good health (CMV status not recorded). Some clones in this sample may be carry-over from other donors' samples.

V usage is TRBV28 and J usage is TRBJ2-6; the D gene is possibly TRBD1 (6 bases). Per germline, CDR1 MDHEN and CDR2 SYDVKM. Between the trimmed V and J ends, which lost 10 bases and 0 bases, there was a span of 13 bases. The CDR3 loop spans 15 amino acids. The CDR3 region has the DNA TGTGCCATTTCAGGGGCGCACTCTGGGGCCAACGTCCTGACTTTC. This encodes CAISGAHSGANVLTF.

This clonotype showed up many times. This rearrangement joins TRBV28 to TRBJ1-3; TRBD1 matches 8 bases. The germline V gene encodes CDR1 MDHEN and CDR2 SYDVKM. The V and J ends lost 4 bases and 10 bases, in that order; junction bases with no gene match: 9. The CDR3 has 14 amino acids. The CDR3 here is CASSSLGQGRTIYF. The CDR3 bases are TGTGCCAGCAGTTCTCTCGGACAGGGAAGGACCATATATTTT.

DNA of the CDR3: TGCGCCAGCAGCGTGACTAGCGGGGCCAGCTCCTACAATGAGCAGTTCTTC. It translates to CASSVTSGASSYNEQFF. The J gene is TRBJ2-1, the V gene TRBV5-1; TRBD2 matches at 11 bases. V lost 4 bases and J lost 0; bases outside the gene matches: 6. CDR1 is SGHRS, CDR2 YFSETQ, per germline. The CDR3 loop spans 17 amino acids.

The chain has TRBV7-8 and TRBJ1-1; 7 bases agree with TRBD1. The germline V gene encodes CDR1 SGHVS and CDR2 FQNEAQ. The CDR3 consists of 14 residues. The trim removed 5 bases at V and 2 bases at J, leaving 5 bases unmatched. In DNA form, the CDR3 reads TGTGCCAGCAGCGCGGACAGGAGCAACACTGAAGCTTTCTTT. This sequence encodes CASSADRSNTEAFF.

This clonotype was counted a few times. The conserved phenylalanine or tryptophan is not found at the CDR3 terminus, so this likely reflects a read error. The limits of the CDR3 on the DNA are not certain, so only TCRdb's listed CDR3 is given. The chain is built from TRBV7-2 and TRBJ2-6. The CDR3 is made up of 14 amino acids, end residues included. Germline V gene sequence: CDR1 SGHTA, CDR2 FQGNSA. The CDR3 spells CASSLVSGANVLTL.

This clonotype was observed a few times. This rearrangement joins TRBV14 to TRBJ2-3; D possibly corresponds to TRBD1 (5 bases). Germline CDR1 and CDR2: SGHDN and FVKESK. The CDR3 contains 14 residues. The ends were cut back, 1 base at V and 5 bases at J, with 10 bases in the middle. CDR3 coding DNA: TGTGCCAGCAGCCAAGGGGGCTTTAGAGATACGCAGTATTTT. Protein product: CASSQGGFRDTQYF.

The chain links TRBV29-1 to TRBJ1-3; tentatively, D is TRBD1 (5 bases). The CDR3 extends over 14 amino acids. Germline CDR1 reads SQVTM; CDR2 reads ANQGSEA. Trimming took 6 bases from V and 0 from J, leaving 12 bases between them. As DNA, the CDR3 is TGCAGCGTGGACTCGGGGCTCTCTGGAAACACCATATATTTT. Translating it yields CSVDSGLSGNTIYF.

The gene calls are TRBV15 and TRBJ1-5; weak D call: TRBD1 (5 bases). Trimming shortened V by 0 bases and J by 6 bases, and 9 bases separated the two germline ends. This CDR3 is built from 14 residues. Germline V lookup: CDR1 LNHNV, CDR2 YYDKDF (reference sequence). The CDR3 spells CATSRDGRGQPQHF. DNA for the CDR3: TGTGCCACCAGCAGAGATGGGAGGGGTCAGCCCCAGCATTTT.